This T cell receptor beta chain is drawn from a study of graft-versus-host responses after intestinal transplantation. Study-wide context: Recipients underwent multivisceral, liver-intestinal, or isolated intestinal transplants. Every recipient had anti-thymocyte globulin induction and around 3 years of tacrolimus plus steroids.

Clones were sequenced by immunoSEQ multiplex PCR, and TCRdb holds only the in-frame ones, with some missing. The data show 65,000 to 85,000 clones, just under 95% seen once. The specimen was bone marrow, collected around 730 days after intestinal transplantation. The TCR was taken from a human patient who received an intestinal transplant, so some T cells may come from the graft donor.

The chain's CDR3 is CASSFAGYGSPLHF. The CDR3 nucleotides read TGTGCCAGCAGTTTTGCTGGGTATGGCTCACCCCTCCACTTT. The chain joins TRBV27 to TRBJ1-6; D is undetermined. V was cut by 3 bases and J by 10 bases, with 13 bases left in between. Per germline, CDR1 MNHEY and CDR2 SMNVEV (reference sequence). The CDR3 consists of 14 residues.